A selection of T cell receptor beta chains follows, all from one sample in a study of shared clonotypes between healthy human individuals. Only in-frame clones appear in the TCRdb table, and some are missing; sequencing was by immunoSEQ multiplex PCR. The sample has 1,400,000 or so clones; 98% to 99% are singletons. Sequenced material: naive CD4+ T cells sorted from blood. Source of these receptors: a young man in good health. CDR3s include the opening cysteine and the closing phenylalanine or tryptophan. Each record gives: D gene, clone size, V gene, J gene, CDR3 protein, CDR3 DNA. The D gene is left open where the match is weak. Only some rows state a clone size, as once, few, many or a class for expanded clones.

d_gene: TRBD2; abundance: -; v_gene: TRBV4-1; j_gene: TRBJ2-2; CDR3aa: CASSQPSGTYTGELFF; CDR3nt: TGCGCCAGCAGCCAACCGAGCGGGACTTACACCGGGGAGCTGTTTTTT
d_gene: -; abundance: -; v_gene: TRBV6-6; j_gene: TRBJ1-3; CDR3aa: CASSYTTTRGGNTIYF; CDR3nt: TGTGCCAGCAGTTACACCACGACACGGGGGGGAAACACCATATATTTT
d_gene: -; abundance: once; v_gene: TRBV27; j_gene: TRBJ2-5; CDR3aa: CASSLGGGPRETQYF; CDR3nt: TGTGCCAGCAGTTTAGGCGGCGGGCCGAGAGAGACCCAGTACTTC
d_gene: -; abundance: once; v_gene: TRBV6-1; j_gene: TRBJ1-1; CDR3aa: CASRLTGNTEAFF; CDR3nt: TGTGCCAGCAGACTGACAGGGAACACTGAAGCTTTCTTT
d_gene: -; abundance: -; v_gene: TRBV15; j_gene: TRBJ2-1; CDR3aa: CATSRDPLLVAAEQFF; CDR3nt: TGTGCCACCAGCAGAGATCCTCTCCTAGTGGCAGCGGAGCAGTTCTTC
d_gene: -; abundance: -; v_gene: TRBV7-9; j_gene: TRBJ2-7; CDR3aa: CASSLGVTRYEQYF; CDR3nt: TGTGCCAGCAGCTTAGGGGTCACCAGGTACGAGCAGTACTTC
d_gene: -; abundance: -; v_gene: TRBV28; j_gene: TRBJ2-2; CDR3aa: CASSSPPGPNDGGTGELFF; CDR3nt: TGTGCCAGCAGTTCCCCCCCGGGACCTAACGACGGTGGCACCGGGGAGCTGTTTTTT
d_gene: -; abundance: -; v_gene: TRBV5-6; j_gene: TRBJ1-2; CDR3aa: CASSKKSVLSYGYTF; CDR3nt: TGTGCCAGCAGCAAAAAGAGTGTTCTCAGCTATGGCTACACCTTC
d_gene: -; abundance: -; v_gene: TRBV4-3; j_gene: TRBJ1-2; CDR3aa: CASSHVRRGSYGYTF; CDR3nt: TGCGCCAGCAGCCACGTAAGAAGGGGCTCCTATGGCTACACCTTC
d_gene: -; abundance: -; v_gene: TRBV10-3; j_gene: TRBJ2-1; CDR3aa: CAISGSANEQFF; CDR3nt: TGTGCCATCAGTGGGTCTGCAAATGAGCAGTTCTTC
d_gene: -; abundance: -; v_gene: TRBV18; j_gene: TRBJ2-5; CDR3aa: CASSPRLLGLQETQYF; CDR3nt: TGTGCCAGCTCACCACGGCTACTCGGCTTACAAGAGACCCAGTACTTC
d_gene: -; abundance: -; v_gene: TRBV2; j_gene: TRBJ2-7; CDR3aa: CASSDHSVTYEQYF; CDR3nt: TGTGCCAGCAGTGACCACAGTGTAACCTACGAGCAGTACTTC
d_gene: -; abundance: -; v_gene: TRBV10-2; j_gene: TRBJ2-3; CDR3aa: CASSEYTEVIQYF; CDR3nt: TGCGCCAGCAGTGAGTACACCGAAGTCATCCAGTATTTT
d_gene: -; abundance: -; v_gene: TRBV10-3; j_gene: TRBJ2-7; CDR3aa: CAISRRGGNNEQYF; CDR3nt: TGTGCCATCAGTAGGAGGGGAGGCAACAACGAGCAGTACTTC
d_gene: -; abundance: -; v_gene: TRBV11-2; j_gene: TRBJ2-1; CDR3aa: CASSPGGADNEQFF; CDR3nt: TGTGCCAGCAGCCCTGGGGGGGCAGACAATGAGCAGTTCTTC
d_gene: -; abundance: -; v_gene: TRBV2; j_gene: TRBJ1-2; CDR3aa: CASTKGSANYGYTF; CDR3nt: TGTGCCAGCACAAAAGGATCCGCTAACTATGGCTACACCTTC
d_gene: TRBD1; abundance: -; v_gene: TRBV5-1; j_gene: TRBJ2-5; CDR3aa: CASSEDRGEETQYF; CDR3nt: TGCGCCAGCAGCGAGGACAGGGGGGAAGAGACCCAGTACTTC
d_gene: -; abundance: -; v_gene: TRBV7-9; j_gene: TRBJ1-1; CDR3aa: CASSLGRPEAFF; CDR3nt: TGTGCCAGCAGCCTGGGCAGGCCTGAAGCTTTCTTT